The 2 T cell receptor beta chains in this list originate from one sample, sequenced in a study of cytomegalovirus exposure and HLA in healthy donors. A multiplex PCR was run with 60 Vbeta primers and 13 Jbeta primers. The protocol was immunoSEQ multiplex PCR, while the TCRdb copy is restricted to in-frame clones and leaves out a portion. The table lists some 100,000 clones, 73% of them singletons. The sample consisted of PBMCs. These TCRs come from a man aged 35 to 55 in good health and CMV-seronegative.

The V and J genes are TRBV15 and TRBJ2-4, with 16 bases that match TRBD2. Germline trimming cut 1 base from V and 5 bases from J; bases unmatched to any gene: 8. CDR3 length equals 19 residues. Germline V gene sequence: CDR1 LNHNV, CDR2 YYDKDF (reference sequence). The CDR3 sequence is CATSRALGLAGGQENIQYF. The CDR3 DNA follows: TGTGCCACCAGCAGAGCCCTGGGACTAGCGGGGGGGCAAGAAAACATTCAGTACTTC.

The chain combines TRBV2 with TRBJ2-7, with TRBD1 identical over 10 bases. The CDR3 consists of 14 residues. Per the germline V gene, CDR1 is SNHLY and CDR2 is FYNNEI. Trimming removed 5 bases from V and 3 bases from J; junction bases left unmatched: 4. As DNA, the CDR3 is TGTGCCAGCAGTCCGGACAGGGGGAGCTACGAGCAGTACTTC. Translation: CASSPDRGSYEQYF.